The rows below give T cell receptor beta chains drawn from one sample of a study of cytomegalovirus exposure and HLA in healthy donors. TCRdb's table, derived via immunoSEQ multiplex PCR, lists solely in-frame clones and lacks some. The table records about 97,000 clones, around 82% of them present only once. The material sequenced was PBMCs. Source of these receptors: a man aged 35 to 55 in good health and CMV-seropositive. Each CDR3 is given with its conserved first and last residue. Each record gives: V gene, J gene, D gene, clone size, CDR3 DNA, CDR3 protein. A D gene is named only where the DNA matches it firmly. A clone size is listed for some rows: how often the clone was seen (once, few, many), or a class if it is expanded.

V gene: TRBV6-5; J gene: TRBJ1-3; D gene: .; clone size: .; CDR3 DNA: TGTGCCACGGGAGACAGCTCTGGAAACACCATATATTTT; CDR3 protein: CATGDSSGNTIYF
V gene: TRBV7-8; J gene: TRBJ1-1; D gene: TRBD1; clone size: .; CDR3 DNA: TGTGCCAGCAGCTTCCAGGGGGACACTGAAGCTTTCTTT; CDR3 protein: CASSFQGDTEAFF
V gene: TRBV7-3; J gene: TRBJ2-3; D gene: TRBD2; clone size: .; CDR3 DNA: TGTGCCAGCAGCCGCGGGGGGAACACAGATACGCAGTATTTT; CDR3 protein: CASSRGGNTDTQYF
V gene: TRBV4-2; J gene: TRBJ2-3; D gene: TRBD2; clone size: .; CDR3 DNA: TGTGCCAGCAGCCAAGATTGGGGGGGGACTAGCACAGATACGCAGTATTTT; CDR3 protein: CASSQDWGGTSTDTQYF
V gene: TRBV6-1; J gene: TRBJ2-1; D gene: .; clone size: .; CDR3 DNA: TGTGCCAGCAGCCAGATCCACAATGAGCAGTTCTTC; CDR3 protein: CASSQIHNEQFF
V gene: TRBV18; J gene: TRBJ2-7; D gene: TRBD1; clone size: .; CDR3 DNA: TGTGCCAGCTCACCCTACTCGGGACAGGGGGCCAACGAGCAGTACTTC; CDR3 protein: CASSPYSGQGANEQYF
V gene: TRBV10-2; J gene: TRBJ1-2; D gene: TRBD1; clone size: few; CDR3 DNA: TGCGCCAGCAGTGATCCGGCCGTGGCAGGGGGCGCAGGCTACACCTTC; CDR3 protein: CASSDPAVAGGAGYTF
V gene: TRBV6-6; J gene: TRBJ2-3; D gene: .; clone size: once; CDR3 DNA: TGTGCCAGCAGCGAAGGGGGACACACAGATACGCAGTATTTT; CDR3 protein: CASSEGGHTDTQYF
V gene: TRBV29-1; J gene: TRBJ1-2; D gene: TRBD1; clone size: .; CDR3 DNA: TGCAGCGTTCCCCAGACAGGGGATAACTATGGCTACACCTTC; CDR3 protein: CSVPQTGDNYGYTF
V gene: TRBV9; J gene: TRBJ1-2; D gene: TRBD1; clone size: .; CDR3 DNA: TGTGCCAGCAGCGCGAGCAGGGACAGGGTTAACTATGGCTACACCTTC; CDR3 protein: CASSASRDRVNYGYTF
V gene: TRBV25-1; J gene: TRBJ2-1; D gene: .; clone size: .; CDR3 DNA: TGTGCCAGCAGTGAGGGTTGGGGGCCCGGGGATGAGCAGTTCTTC; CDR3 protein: CASSEGWGPGDEQFF
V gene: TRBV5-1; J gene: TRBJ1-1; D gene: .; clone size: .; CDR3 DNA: TGCGCCAGCAGTTTTGAGGTTCCTACTGAAGCTTTCTTT; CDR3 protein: CASSFEVPTEAFF
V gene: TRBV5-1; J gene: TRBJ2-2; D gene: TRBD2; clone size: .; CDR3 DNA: TGCGCCAGCAGCTGGACTAGCGGGCCCGGGGAGCTGTTTTTT; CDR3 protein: CASSWTSGPGELFF
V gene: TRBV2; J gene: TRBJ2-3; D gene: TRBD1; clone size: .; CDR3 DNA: TGTGCCAGCAGTGAATGGACAGGGGGCTATAGCACAGATACGCAGTATTTT; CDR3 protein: CASSEWTGGYSTDTQYF
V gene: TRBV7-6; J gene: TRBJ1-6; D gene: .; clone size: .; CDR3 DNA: TGTGCCAGCAGCCTAGCTTTAGGGGTCGAGTCACCCCTCCACTTT; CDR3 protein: CASSLALGVESPLHF
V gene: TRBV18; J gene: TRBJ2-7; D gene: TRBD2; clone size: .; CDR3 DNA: TGTGCCAGCTCACCCACCGGGACTAGCAACGAGCAGTACTTC; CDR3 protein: CASSPTGTSNEQYF
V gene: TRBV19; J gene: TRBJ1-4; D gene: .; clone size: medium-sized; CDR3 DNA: TGTGCCAGTAGAGGGACGGGGGGATCTAATGAAAAACTGTTTTTT; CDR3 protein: CASRGTGGSNEKLFF
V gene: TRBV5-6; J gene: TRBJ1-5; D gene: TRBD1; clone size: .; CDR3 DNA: TGTGCCAGCAGCACCCGACAGGGTGGCAATCAGCCCCAGCATTTT; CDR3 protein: CASSTRQGGNQPQHF
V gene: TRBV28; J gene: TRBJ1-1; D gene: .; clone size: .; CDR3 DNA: TGTGCCAGCAGCCTGACACGAAACACTGAAGCTTTCTTT; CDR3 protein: CASSLTRNTEAFF
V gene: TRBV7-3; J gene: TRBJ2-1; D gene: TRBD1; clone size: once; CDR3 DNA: TGTGCCAGCAGCGACAGGGGCAGTGAGCAGTTCTTC; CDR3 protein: CASSDRGSEQFF
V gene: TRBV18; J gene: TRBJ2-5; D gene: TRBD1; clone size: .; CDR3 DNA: TGTACCAGCTCACCTGGACAGGCGGATCAAGGGGTTACCCAGTACTTC; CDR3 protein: CTSSPGQADQGVTQYF
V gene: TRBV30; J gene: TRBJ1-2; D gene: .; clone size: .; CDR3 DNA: TGTGCCTGGATCCGAAGGGGGGGCTGGGATGGCTACACCTTC; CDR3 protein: CAWIRRGGWDGYTF
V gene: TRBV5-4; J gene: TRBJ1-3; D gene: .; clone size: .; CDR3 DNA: TGTGCCAGCAGCCTGGGGGGGCAGGGATACTCTGGAAACACCATATATTTT; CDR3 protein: CASSLGGQGYSGNTIYF
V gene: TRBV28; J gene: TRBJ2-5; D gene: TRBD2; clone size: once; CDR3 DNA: TGTGCCAGCAGACGCACTAGCGCGGAGACCCAGTACTTC; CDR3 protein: CASRRTSAETQYF